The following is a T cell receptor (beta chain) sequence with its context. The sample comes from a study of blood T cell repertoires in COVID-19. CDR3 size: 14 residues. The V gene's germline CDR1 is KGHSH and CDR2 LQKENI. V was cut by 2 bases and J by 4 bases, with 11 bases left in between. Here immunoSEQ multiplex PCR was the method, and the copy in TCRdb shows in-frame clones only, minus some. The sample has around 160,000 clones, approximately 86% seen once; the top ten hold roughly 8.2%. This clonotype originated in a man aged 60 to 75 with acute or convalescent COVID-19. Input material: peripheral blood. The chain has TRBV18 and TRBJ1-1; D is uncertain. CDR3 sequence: CASSPIQQLTEAFF. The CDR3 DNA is TGTGCCAGCTCACCAATTCAACAGCTCACTGAAGCTTTCTTT.